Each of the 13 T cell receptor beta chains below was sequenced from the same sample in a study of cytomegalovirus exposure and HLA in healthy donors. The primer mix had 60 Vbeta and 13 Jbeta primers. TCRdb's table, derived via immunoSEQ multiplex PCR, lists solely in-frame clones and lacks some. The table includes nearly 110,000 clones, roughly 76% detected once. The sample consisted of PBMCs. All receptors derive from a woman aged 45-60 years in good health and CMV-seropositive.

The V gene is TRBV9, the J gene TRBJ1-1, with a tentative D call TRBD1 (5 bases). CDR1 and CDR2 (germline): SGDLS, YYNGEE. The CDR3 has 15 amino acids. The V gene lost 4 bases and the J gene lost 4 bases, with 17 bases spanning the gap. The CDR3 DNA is TGTGCCAGCAGCACCCACACAGGAATATCCACTGAAGCTTTCTTT. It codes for CASSTHTGISTEAFF. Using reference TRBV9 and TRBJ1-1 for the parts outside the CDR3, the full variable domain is DSGVTQTPKHLITATGQRVTLRCSPRSGDLSVYWYQQSLDQGLQFLIQYYNGEERAKGNILERFSAQQFPDLHSELNLSSLELGDSALYFCASSTHTGISTEAFFGQGTRLTVV.

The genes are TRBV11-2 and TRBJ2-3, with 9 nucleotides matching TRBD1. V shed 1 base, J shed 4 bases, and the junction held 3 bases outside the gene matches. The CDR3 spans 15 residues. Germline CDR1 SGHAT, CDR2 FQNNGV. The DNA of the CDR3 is TGTGCCAGCAGCTTAGCGGGACAGGGATCAGATACGCAGTATTTT. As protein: CASSLAGQGSDTQYF.

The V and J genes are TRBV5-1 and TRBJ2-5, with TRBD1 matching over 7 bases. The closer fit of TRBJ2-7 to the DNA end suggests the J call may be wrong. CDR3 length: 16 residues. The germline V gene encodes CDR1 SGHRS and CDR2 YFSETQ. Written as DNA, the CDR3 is TGCGCCAGCAGCTTCGAACAGGGGAGTCGTACCTACGAGCAGTACTTC. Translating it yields CASSFEQGSRTYEQYF.

CDR3 amino acids: CATSPRQGTYEQYF. The CDR3 region has the DNA TGTGCCACCAGCCCACGACAGGGTACCTACGAGCAGTACTTC. The V gene is TRBV15, the J gene TRBJ2-7, with 7 bases fitting TRBD1. V lost 5 bases and J lost 2; bases outside the gene matches: 6. The CDR3 runs 14 residues. Germline CDR1 reads LNHNV; CDR2 reads YYDKDF (reference sequence).

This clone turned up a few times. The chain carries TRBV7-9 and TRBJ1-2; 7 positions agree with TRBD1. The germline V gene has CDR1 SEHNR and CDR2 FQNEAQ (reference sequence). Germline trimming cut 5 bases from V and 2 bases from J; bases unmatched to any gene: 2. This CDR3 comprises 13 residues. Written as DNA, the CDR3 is TGTGCCAGCAGCCCGGGACAGAACTATGGCTACACCTTC. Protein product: CASSPGQNYGYTF.

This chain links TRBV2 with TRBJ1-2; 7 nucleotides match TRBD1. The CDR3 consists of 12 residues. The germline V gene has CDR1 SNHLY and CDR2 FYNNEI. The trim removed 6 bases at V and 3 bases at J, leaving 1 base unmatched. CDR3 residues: CASSDRDYGYTF. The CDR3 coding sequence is TGTGCCAGCAGCGACAGGGACTATGGCTACACCTTC.

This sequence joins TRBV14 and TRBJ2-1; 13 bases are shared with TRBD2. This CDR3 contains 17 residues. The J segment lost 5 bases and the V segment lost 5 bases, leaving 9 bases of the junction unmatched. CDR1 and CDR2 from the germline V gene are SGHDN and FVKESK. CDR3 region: CASSFIAGTSGDNEQFF. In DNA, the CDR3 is TGTGCCAGCAGCTTTATCGCTGGGACTAGCGGGGACAATGAGCAGTTCTTC.

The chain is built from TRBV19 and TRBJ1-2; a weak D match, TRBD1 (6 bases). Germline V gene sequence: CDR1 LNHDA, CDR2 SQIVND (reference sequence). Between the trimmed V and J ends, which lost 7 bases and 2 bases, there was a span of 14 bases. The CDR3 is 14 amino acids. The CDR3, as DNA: TGTGCCAGTACCCCGGACAGAAGCAACTATGGCTACACCTTC. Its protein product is CASTPDRSNYGYTF. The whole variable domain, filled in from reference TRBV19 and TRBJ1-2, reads DGGITQSPKYLFRKEGQNVTLSCEQNLNHDAMYWYRQDPGQGLRLIYYSQIVNDFQKGDIAEGYSVSREKKESFPLTVTSAQKNPTAFYLCASTPDRSNYGYTFGSGTRLTVV.

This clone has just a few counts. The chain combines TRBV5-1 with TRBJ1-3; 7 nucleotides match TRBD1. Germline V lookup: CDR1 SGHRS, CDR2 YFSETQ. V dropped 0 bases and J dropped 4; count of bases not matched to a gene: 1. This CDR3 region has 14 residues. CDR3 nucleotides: TGCGCCAGCAGCTTGGACAGGGGAGGAAACACCATATATTTT. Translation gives CASSLDRGGNTIYF.

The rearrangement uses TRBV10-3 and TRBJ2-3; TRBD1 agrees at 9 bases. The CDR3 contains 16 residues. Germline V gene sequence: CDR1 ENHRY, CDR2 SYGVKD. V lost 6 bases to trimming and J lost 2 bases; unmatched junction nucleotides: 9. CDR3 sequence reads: CAIRTGGPSHTDTQYF. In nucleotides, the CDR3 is TGTGCCATCAGAACAGGGGGCCCCTCCCACACAGATACGCAGTATTTT.

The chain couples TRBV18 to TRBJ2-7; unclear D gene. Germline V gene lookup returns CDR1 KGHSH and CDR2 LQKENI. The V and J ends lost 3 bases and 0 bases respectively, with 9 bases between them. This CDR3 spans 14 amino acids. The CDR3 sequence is CASSPATVSYEQYF. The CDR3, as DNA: TGTGCCAGCTCACCTGCTACGGTCTCCTACGAGCAGTACTTC.

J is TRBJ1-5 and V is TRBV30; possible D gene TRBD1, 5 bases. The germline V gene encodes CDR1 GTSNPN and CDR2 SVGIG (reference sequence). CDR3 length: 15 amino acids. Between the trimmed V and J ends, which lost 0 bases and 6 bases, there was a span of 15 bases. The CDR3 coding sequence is TGTGCCTGGAGTGTAAAAGGCTCCGGGGGTCAGCCCCAGCATTTT. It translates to CAWSVKGSGGQPQHF.

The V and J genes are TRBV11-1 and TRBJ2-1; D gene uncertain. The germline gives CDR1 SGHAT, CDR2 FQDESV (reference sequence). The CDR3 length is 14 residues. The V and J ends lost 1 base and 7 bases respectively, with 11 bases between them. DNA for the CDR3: TGTGCCAGCAGCTTAGTGGGCAATCGGAATGAGCAGTTCTTC. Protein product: CASSLVGNRNEQFF.